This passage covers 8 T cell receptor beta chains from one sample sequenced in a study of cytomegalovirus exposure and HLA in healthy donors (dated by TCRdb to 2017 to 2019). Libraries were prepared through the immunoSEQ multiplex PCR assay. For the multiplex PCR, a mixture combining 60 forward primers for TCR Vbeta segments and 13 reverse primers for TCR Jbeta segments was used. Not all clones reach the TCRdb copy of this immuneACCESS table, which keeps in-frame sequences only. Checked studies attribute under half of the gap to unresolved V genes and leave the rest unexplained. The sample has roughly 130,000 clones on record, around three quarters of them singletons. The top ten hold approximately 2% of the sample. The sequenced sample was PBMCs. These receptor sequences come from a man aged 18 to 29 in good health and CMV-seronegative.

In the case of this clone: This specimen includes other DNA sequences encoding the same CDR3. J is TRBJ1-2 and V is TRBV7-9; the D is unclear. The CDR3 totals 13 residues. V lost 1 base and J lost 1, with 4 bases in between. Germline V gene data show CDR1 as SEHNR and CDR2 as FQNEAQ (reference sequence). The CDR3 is CASSLDFNYGYTF. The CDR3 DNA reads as TGTGCCAGCAGCTTAGACTTTAACTATGGCTACACCTTC.

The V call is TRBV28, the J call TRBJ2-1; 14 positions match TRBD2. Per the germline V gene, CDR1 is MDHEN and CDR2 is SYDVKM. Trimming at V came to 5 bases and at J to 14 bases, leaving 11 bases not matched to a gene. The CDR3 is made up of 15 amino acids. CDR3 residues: CASSPGTSGRGLEFF. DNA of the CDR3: TGTGCCAGCAGTCCCGGGACTAGCGGGAGAGGGTTGGAGTTCTTC. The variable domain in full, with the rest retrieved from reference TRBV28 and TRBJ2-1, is DVKVTQSSRYLVKRTGEKVFLECVQDMDHENMFWYRQDPGLGLRLIYFSYDVKMKEKGDIPEGYSVSREKKERFSLILESASTNQTSMYLCASSPGTSGRGLEFFGPGTRLTVL.

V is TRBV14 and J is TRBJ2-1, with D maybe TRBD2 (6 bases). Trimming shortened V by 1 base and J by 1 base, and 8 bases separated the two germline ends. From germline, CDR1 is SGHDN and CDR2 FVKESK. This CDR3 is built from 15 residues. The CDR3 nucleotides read TGTGCCAGCAGCCAAGGACTAGGATCCTACAATGAGCAGTTCTTC. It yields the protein CASSQGLGSYNEQFF.

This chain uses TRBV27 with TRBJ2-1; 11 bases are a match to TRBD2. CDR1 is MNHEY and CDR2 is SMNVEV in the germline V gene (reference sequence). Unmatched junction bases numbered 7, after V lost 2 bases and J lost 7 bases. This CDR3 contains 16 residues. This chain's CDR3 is CASSLRGTSGLNEQFF. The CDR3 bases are TGTGCCAGCAGTTTAAGGGGGACTAGCGGCTTGAATGAGCAGTTCTTC.

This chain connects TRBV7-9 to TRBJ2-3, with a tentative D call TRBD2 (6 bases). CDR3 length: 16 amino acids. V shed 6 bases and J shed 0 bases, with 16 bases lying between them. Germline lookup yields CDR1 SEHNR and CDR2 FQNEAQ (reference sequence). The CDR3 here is CASSPLASASTDTQYF. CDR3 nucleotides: TGTGCCAGCAGTCCCTTGGCTAGCGCTAGCACAGATACGCAGTATTTT.

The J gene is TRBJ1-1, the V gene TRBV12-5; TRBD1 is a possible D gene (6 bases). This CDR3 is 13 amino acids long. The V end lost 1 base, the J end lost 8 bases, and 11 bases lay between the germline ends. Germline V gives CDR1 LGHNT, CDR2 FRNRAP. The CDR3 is CASGLGGGWEAFF. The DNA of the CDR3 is TGTGCTAGTGGTTTGGGGGGGGGCTGGGAAGCTTTCTTT. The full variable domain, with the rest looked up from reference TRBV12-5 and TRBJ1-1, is DARVTQTPRHKVTEMGQEVTMRCQPILGHNTVFWYRQTMMQGLELLAYFRNRAPLDDSGMPKDRFSAEMPDATLATLKIQPSEPRDSAVYFCASGLGGGWEAFFGQGTRLTVV.

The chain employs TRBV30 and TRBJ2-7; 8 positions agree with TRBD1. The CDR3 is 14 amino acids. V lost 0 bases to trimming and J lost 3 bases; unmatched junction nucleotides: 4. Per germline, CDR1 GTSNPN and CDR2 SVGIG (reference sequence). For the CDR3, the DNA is TGTGCCTGGAGTGTTTGGGGACAGGTCTACGAGCAGTACGTC. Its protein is CAWSVWGQVYEQYV.

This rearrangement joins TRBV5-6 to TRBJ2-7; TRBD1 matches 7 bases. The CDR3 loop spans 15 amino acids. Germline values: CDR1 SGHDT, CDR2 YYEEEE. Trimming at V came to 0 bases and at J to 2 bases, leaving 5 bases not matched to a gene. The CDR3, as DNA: TGTGCCAGCAGCTTGGCCTTGGGGACAGCCTACGAGCAGTACTTC. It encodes CASSLALGTAYEQYF.